Below are 29 T cell receptor beta chains sequenced from a single sample in a study of blood T cell repertoires in COVID-19. This table comes from immunoSEQ multiplex PCR, and its TCRdb copy is limited to in-frame clones, with some not included. Of under 150,000 clones listed, 65% to 80% are singletons. The sample taken for sequencing was peripheral blood. The source is a man in his sixties with acute or convalescent COVID-19.

A few counts support this clone. The rearrangement links TRBV6-4 to TRBJ1-1; TRBD1 might be the D (5 bases). V was cut by 2 bases and J by 10 bases, with 14 bases left in between. Germline V gene sequence: CDR1 MRHNA, CDR2 SNTAGT. This CDR3 region has 13 residues. In DNA form, the CDR3 reads TGTGCCAGCAGTGACGGGGGGAACCCCGGAGCTTTCTTT. Its translation is CASSDGGNPGAFF.

The V call is TRBV2, the J call TRBJ2-1; tentatively, D is TRBD2 (6 bases). CDR1 and CDR2 (germline): SNHLY, FYNNEI. V dropped 7 bases and J dropped 6 bases, with 10 bases sitting between them. The CDR3 runs 12 residues. This chain's CDR3 is CASTGTRNEQFF. CDR3 coding DNA: TGTGCCAGCACCGGGACTCGCAATGAGCAGTTCTTC.

The V gene is TRBV18, the J gene TRBJ2-1, with D maybe TRBD2 (5 bases). V was clipped by 1 base and J by 3 bases, with 10 bases between them. The germline V gene encodes CDR1 KGHSH and CDR2 LQKENI. The CDR3 is made up of 15 amino acids. The CDR3 is CASSPLRTDYNEQFF. In DNA form, the CDR3 reads TGTGCCAGCTCACCACTGCGGACTGACTACAATGAGCAGTTCTTC.

J is TRBJ2-6 and V is TRBV24-1, with 7 bases that match TRBD2. CDR1 and CDR2 from the germline V gene are KGHDR and SFDVKD. Trimming took 5 bases from V and 4 from J; bases not matched to a gene: 7. CDR3 length: 16 amino acids. In nucleotides, the CDR3 is TGTGCCACCAGTGCTGGGGGGGTGCTCGGGGCCAACGTCCTGACTTTC. It specifies CATSAGGVLGANVLTF.

This chain links TRBV5-8 with TRBJ2-2; D is possibly TRBD2 (6 bases). The germline V and J ends were trimmed by 4 bases and 1 base, with 8 bases remaining between them. CDR1 SGHTS and CDR2 YDEGEE come from the germline V gene. The CDR3 contains 14 residues. The CDR3: CASSRSGNTGELFF. DNA for the CDR3: TGTGCCAGCAGCCGTAGCGGGAACACCGGGGAGCTGTTTTTT.

J is TRBJ2-4 and V is TRBV4-3; the match to TRBD1 covers 9 bases. V gave up 3 bases and J gave up 3 bases; unmatched junction bases: 0. Germline CDR1 is LGHNA and CDR2 is YSLEER. The CDR3 contains 14 residues. The CDR3, as DNA: TGCGCCAGCAGCCAGACAGGGGGCAAAAACATTCAGTACTTC. Protein product: CASSQTGGKNIQYF.

The rearrangement uses TRBV2 and TRBJ1-3; 12 bases are shared with TRBD1. V dropped 3 bases and J dropped 1; count of bases not matched to a gene: 1. CDR1 SNHLY and CDR2 FYNNEI come from the germline V gene. The CDR3 runs 16 residues. CDR3 amino acids: CASSEGQGASGNTIYF. The CDR3 DNA sequence: TGTGCCAGCAGTGAGGGACAGGGGGCTTCTGGAAACACCATATATTTT.

The CDR3 sequence: CASSAGTFNTEAFF. In nucleotides, the CDR3 is TGTGCCAGCAGTGCAGGGACTTTTAACACTGAAGCTTTCTTT. The chain couples TRBV6-4 to TRBJ1-1; D is perhaps TRBD1 (5 bases). V dropped 4 bases and J dropped 2 bases, with 11 bases sitting between them. Germline assignment: CDR1 MRHNA and CDR2 SNTAGT. CDR3 length: 14 amino acids.

This clone was seen more than once but under ten times. The V gene is TRBV18, the J gene TRBJ1-2, with 7 bases that match TRBD1. The CDR3 length is 17 residues. Looked up from germline, CDR1 is KGHSH and CDR2 is LQKENI. Germline trimming cut 1 base from V and 4 bases from J; bases unmatched to any gene: 12. The CDR3 loop reads CASSPQTPGQAIYGYTF. The CDR3 DNA follows: TGTGCCAGCTCACCACAAACCCCCGGACAGGCCATCTATGGCTACACCTTC.

The chain recombines TRBV28 with TRBJ1-3, with D possibly TRBD1 on 6 matching bases. Trimming removed 10 bases from V and 0 bases from J, with 13 bases in between. CDR1 is MDHEN and CDR2 is SYDVKM in the germline V gene. CDR3 size: 14 residues. The CDR3 sequence: CATQGLISGNTIYF. In DNA form, the CDR3 reads TGTGCCACACAGGGATTGATCTCTGGAAACACCATATATTTT.

The rearrangement joins TRBV5-4 to TRBJ2-7; 7 bases agree with TRBD2. This CDR3 region has 16 residues. Trimming removed 0 bases from V and 2 bases from J; junction bases left unmatched: 8. The germline gives CDR1 SGHNT, CDR2 YYREEE (reference sequence). CDR3 protein: CASSLDGGGGPYEQYF. CDR3 DNA: TGTGCCAGCAGCTTGGATGGGGGGGGAGGGCCCTACGAGCAGTACTTC.

V and J are TRBV7-2 and TRBJ2-7; 7 bases map to TRBD2. Per the germline V gene, CDR1 is SGHTA and CDR2 is FQGNSA. The CDR3 loop spans 15 amino acids. The V gene end was trimmed by 1 base and the J gene end by 9 bases; junction bases not matched to a gene: 12. This chain's CDR3 is CASSLVLAGARVQYF. As DNA, the CDR3 is TGTGCCAGCAGCTTAGTGCTGGCGGGAGCTAGGGTGCAGTACTTC. Full variable domain (rest looked up from reference TRBV7-2 and TRBJ2-7): GAGVSQSPSNKVTEKGKDVELRCDPISGHTALYWYRQSLGQGLEFLIYFQGNSAPDKSGLPSDRFSAERTGGSVSTLTIQRTQQEDSAVYLCASSLVLAGARVQYFGPGTRLTVT.

V and J are TRBV3-1 (or the pseudogene TRBV3-2) and TRBJ2-1; 10 bases are a match to TRBD2. CDR3 length equals 17 residues. CDR1 is LGHDT and CDR2 is YNNKEL in the germline V gene (reference sequence). Trimming at V came to 0 bases and at J to 2 bases, leaving 4 bases not matched to a gene. The CDR3 DNA follows: TGTGCCAGCAGCCAAGATATAACTAGCGGGACCTACAATGAGCAGTTCTTC. Amino acid sequence: CASSQDITSGTYNEQFF.

V is TRBV6-2 or TRBV6-3 and J is TRBJ1-5, with a tentative D call TRBD1 (6 bases). The CDR3 runs 15 residues. Trimming shortened V by 0 bases and J by 7 bases, and 13 bases separated the two germline ends. Germline loops: CDR1 MNHEY, CDR2 SVGEGT. CDR3 sequence (DNA): TGTGCCAGCAGTTACTCTTTACAGGGAAGGCAGCCCCAGCATTTT. Translation: CASSYSLQGRQPQHF.

The count of this clone is one. This CDR3 reads CASSQDLVRAKEQPQHF. The CDR3 bases are TGCGCCAGCAGCCAAGATCTAGTCAGGGCGAAGGAGCAGCCCCAGCATTTT. The chain uses TRBV4-3 and TRBJ1-5; the D gene is possibly TRBD1 (5 bases). Germline values: CDR1 LGHNA, CDR2 YSLEER. The CDR3 is made up of 17 amino acids. V lost 0 bases, J lost 7 bases, and 19 bases lay in between.

The genes are TRBV30 and TRBJ2-7, with D possibly TRBD1 on 6 matching bases. CDR1 is GTSNPN and CDR2 is SVGIG in the germline V gene (reference sequence). With 4 bases removed from V and 6 bases from J, the gap between germline ends came to 10 bases. The length of the CDR3 is 11 residues. The CDR3 region is CAWTTGSEQYF. CDR3 nucleotide sequence: TGTGCCTGGACCACAGGGAGCGAGCAGTACTTC.

This clone was found many times. The DNA of the CDR3 is TGTGCCAGCAGCTTACGGACTACCGAAGCTTTCTTT. As protein: CASSLRTTEAFF. V usage is TRBV7-8 and J usage is TRBJ1-1; D not certain. This CDR3 has 12 amino acids. Germline values: CDR1 SGHVS, CDR2 FQNEAQ. V lost 2 bases to trimming and J lost 8 bases, with 9 bases between them.

This clone was seen more than once but under ten times. The gene calls are TRBV30 and TRBJ1-2; D is uncertain. The CDR3 length is 13 residues. V gave up 0 bases and J gave up 2 bases, with 7 bases separating them. Germline V lookup: CDR1 GTSNPN, CDR2 SVGIG (reference sequence). CDR3 amino acids: CAWSVGRNYGYTF. The CDR3 coding sequence is TGTGCCTGGAGTGTAGGGAGGAACTATGGCTACACCTTC.

V and J are TRBV7-2 and TRBJ2-7; D may be TRBD1 (6 bases). The CDR3 runs to 12 residues. V was pared by 7 bases and J by 0 bases, with 7 bases between. Germline V CDR1 and CDR2: SGHTA, FQGNSA. The CDR3 protein is CASNRDSYEQYF. The CDR3, as DNA: TGTGCCAGCAACAGGGACTCCTACGAGCAGTACTTC.

This chain uses TRBV30 with TRBJ1-5; TRBD1 matches at 7 bases. Germline values: CDR1 GTSNPN, CDR2 SVGIG (reference sequence). The CDR3 consists of 17 residues. The V segment lost 0 bases and the J segment 2 bases; nucleotides outside the gene matches: 10. CDR3 coding DNA: TGTGCCTGGAGTGTACCTCCACAGGGGTCGGGCAATCAGCCCCAGCATTTT. It specifies CAWSVPPQGSGNQPQHF. The entire variable domain, with the rest obtained from reference TRBV30 and TRBJ1-5, is as follows: SQTIHQWPATLVQPVGSPLSLECTVEGTSNPNLYWYRQAAGRGLQLLFYSVGIGQISSEVPQNLSASRPQDRQFILSSKKLLLSDSGFYLCAWSVPPQGSGNQPQHFGDGTRLSIL.

J is TRBJ1-2 and V is TRBV11-2; TRBD1 matches at 9 bases. The V gene end was trimmed by 1 base and the J gene end by 4 bases; junction bases not matched to a gene: 4. CDR3 length: 15 amino acids. Germline assignment: CDR1 SGHAT and CDR2 FQNNGV. CDR3 in DNA: TGTGCCAGCAGCTTAGGCCTGGGACAGGGCTATGGCTACACCTTC. As protein: CASSLGLGQGYGYTF.

The genes are TRBV19 and TRBJ1-1; D gene uncertain. V lost 6 bases and J 0 bases, leaving 11 bases between the germline ends. The CDR3 is made up of 14 amino acids. Germline lookup yields CDR1 LNHDA and CDR2 SQIVND (reference sequence). The DNA for the CDR3 is TGTGCCAGTAGATCCCTGTCCGTGAACACTGAAGCTTTCTTT. This gives the protein CASRSLSVNTEAFF.

The chain is built from TRBV12-3 or TRBV12-4 and TRBJ1-1, with no clear D. The CDR3 loop spans 12 amino acids. V was pared by 6 bases and J by 5 bases, with 10 bases between. This CDR3 reads CASSRGRTEAFF. As DNA, the CDR3 is TGTGCCAGCAGCCGGGGTAGGACTGAAGCTTTCTTT.

This clone was seen more than once but under ten times. The V gene is TRBV15, the J gene TRBJ1-2; D uncertain. Germline V lookup: CDR1 LNHNV, CDR2 YYDKDF (reference sequence). V dropped 4 bases and J dropped 3 bases, with 9 bases sitting between them. The CDR3 contains 13 residues. CDR3 loop: CATSTTVDYGYTF. Here the CDR3 DNA reads TGTGCCACCAGCACAACAGTCGACTATGGCTACACCTTC. The full variable domain, its missing parts supplied by reference TRBV15 and TRBJ1-2, is DAMVIQNPRYQVTQFGKPVTLSCSQTLNHNVMYWYQQKSSQAPKLLFHYYDKDFNNEADTPDNFQSRRPNTSFCFLDIRSPGLGDTAMYLCATSTTVDYGYTFGSGTRLTVV.

V gene TRBV14 combines with J gene TRBJ1-6, with TRBD1 matching over 9 bases. Germline V gives CDR1 SGHDN, CDR2 FVKESK. The CDR3 extends over 16 amino acids. J was trimmed by 10 bases and V by 1 base; bases with no gene match: 8. The CDR3 region is CASSQATGGGGSPLHF. The CDR3 DNA reads as TGTGCCAGCAGCCAAGCGACAGGGGGAGGAGGATCACCCCTCCACTTT.

The V and J genes are TRBV28 and TRBJ1-4; D ambiguous. Germline values: CDR1 MDHEN, CDR2 SYDVKM. Deletions cut 4 bases from V and 8 bases from J, with 11 bases between. The CDR3 sequence is 13 residues long. DNA of the CDR3: TGTGCCAGCAGTTCGGGATTTGGAGAAAAACTGTTTTTT. It specifies CASSSGFGEKLFF.

The chain is built from TRBV20-1 and TRBJ2-1; 9 nucleotides match TRBD1. The length of the CDR3 is 14 residues. The ends lost 3 bases at V and 4 bases at J; junction bases unmatched: 4. The germline CDR1 and CDR2 sequences are DFQATT and SNEGSKA (reference sequence). CDR3 protein: CSASGTGYYNEQFF. The DNA for the CDR3 is TGCAGTGCTAGTGGGACAGGGTATTACAATGAGCAGTTCTTC.

V gene TRBV7-2 combines with J gene TRBJ2-4; D remains ambiguous. Per the germline V gene, CDR1 is SGHTA and CDR2 is FQGNSA. V dropped 1 base and J dropped 7 bases, with 14 bases sitting between them. The CDR3 runs to 15 residues. The CDR3 region has the DNA TGTGCCAGCAGCTTAGAGGTATCCGGGTTGAACATTCAGTACTTC. Translation: CASSLEVSGLNIQYF.

The V gene is TRBV7-2, the J gene TRBJ2-6; TRBD1 might be the D (6 bases). This CDR3 contains 15 residues. V was shortened by 6 bases and J by 1 base, with 10 bases between the two germline ends. Germline V gene data show CDR1 as SGHTA and CDR2 as FQGNSA. Here the CDR3 DNA reads TGTGCCAGCAGTTACACAGGGTCTGGGGCCAACGTCCTGACTTTC. Amino acid sequence: CASSYTGSGANVLTF.